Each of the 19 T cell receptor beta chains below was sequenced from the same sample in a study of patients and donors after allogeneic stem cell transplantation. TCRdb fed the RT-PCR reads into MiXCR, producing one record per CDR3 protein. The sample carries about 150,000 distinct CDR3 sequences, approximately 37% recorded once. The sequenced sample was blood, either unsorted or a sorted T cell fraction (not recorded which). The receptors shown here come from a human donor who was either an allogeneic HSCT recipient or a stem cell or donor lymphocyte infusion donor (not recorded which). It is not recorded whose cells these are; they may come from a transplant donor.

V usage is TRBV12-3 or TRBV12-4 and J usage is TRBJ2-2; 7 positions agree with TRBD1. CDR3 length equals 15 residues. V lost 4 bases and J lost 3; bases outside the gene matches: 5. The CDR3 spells CASSSTGPHTGELFF. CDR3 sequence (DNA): TGTGCCAGCAGTTCGACAGGGCCCCACACCGGGGAGCTGTTTTTT.

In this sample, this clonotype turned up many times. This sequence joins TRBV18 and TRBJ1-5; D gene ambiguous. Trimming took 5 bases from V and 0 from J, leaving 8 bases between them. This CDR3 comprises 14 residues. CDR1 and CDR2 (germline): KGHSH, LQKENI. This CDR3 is CASSSQDSNQPQHF. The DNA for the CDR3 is TGTGCCAGCTCATCGCAGGATAGCAATCAGCCCCAGCATTTT.

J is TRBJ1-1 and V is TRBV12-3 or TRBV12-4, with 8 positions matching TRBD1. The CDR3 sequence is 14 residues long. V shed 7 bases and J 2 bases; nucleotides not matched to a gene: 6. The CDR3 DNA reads TGTGCCAGCACCTTGACAGGGGCCAACACTGAAGCTTTCTTT. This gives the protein CASTLTGANTEAFF.

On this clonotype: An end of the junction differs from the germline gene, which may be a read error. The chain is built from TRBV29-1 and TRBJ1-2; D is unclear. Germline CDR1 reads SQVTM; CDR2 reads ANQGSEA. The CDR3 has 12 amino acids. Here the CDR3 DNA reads TGCAGCGTTGACAAAGGTTTCTATTGCTACACCTTC. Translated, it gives CSVDKGFYCYTF.

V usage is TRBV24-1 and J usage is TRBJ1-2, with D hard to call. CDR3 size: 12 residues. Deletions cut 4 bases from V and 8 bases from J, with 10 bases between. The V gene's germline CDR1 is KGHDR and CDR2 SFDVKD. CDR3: CATSESSYGYTF. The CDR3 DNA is TGTGCCACCAGTGAGAGCTCCTACGGCTACACCTTC.

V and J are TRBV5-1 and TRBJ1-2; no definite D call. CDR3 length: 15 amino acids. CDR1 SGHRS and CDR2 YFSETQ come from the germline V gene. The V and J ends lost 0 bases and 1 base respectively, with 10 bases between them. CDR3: CASSLAYGDNYGYTF. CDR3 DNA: TGCGCCAGCAGCTTGGCCTATGGGGATAACTATGGCTACACCTTC.

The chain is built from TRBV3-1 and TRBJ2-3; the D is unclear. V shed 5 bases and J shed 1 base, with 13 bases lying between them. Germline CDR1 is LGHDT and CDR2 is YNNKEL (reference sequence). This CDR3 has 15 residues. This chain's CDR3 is CASSLGRYGTDTQYF. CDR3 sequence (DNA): TGTGCCAGCAGCTTGGGCAGGTACGGCACAGATACGCAGTATTTT.

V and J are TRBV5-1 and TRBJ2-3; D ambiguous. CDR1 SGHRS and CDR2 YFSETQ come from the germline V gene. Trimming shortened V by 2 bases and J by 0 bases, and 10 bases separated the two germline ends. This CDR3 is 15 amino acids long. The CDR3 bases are TGCGCCAGCAGCTTAGTCAGCTCTAGCACAGATACGCAGTATTTT. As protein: CASSLVSSSTDTQYF.

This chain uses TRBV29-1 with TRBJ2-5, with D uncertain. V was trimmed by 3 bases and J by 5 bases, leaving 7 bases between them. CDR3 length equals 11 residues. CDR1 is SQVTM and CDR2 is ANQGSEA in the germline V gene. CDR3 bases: TGCAGCGTTGAGTTGGGGGAGACCCAGTACTTC. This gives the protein CSVELGETQYF.

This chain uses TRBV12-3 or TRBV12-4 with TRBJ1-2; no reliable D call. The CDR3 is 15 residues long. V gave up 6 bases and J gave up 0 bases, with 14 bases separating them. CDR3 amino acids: CASSQGPGSNYGYTF. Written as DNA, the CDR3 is TGTGCCAGCAGCCAAGGACCGGGTTCTAACTATGGCTACACCTTC.

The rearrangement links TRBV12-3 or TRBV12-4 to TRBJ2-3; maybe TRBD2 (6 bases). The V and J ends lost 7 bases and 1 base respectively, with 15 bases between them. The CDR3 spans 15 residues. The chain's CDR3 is CASTQAGLGTDTQYF. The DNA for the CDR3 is TGTGCCAGCACCCAAGCGGGCCTCGGCACAGATACGCAGTATTTT.

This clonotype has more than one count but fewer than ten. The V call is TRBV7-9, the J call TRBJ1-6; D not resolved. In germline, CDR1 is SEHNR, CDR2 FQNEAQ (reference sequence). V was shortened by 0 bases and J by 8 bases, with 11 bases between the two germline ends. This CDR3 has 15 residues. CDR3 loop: CASSLALGFHSPLHF. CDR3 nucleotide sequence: TGTGCCAGCAGCTTAGCGTTGGGCTTTCATTCACCCCTCCACTTT.

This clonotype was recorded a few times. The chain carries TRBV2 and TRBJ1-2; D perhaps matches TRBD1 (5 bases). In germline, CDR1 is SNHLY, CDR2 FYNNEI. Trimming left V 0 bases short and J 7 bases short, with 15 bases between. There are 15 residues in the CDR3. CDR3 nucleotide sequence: TGTGCCAGCAGTGAAGCGCTTCGGCGGGGCGGTGGCTACACCTTC. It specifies CASSEALRRGGGYTF. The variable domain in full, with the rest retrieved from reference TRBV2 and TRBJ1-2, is EPEVTQTPSHQVTQMGQEVILRCVPISNHLYFYWYRQILGQKVEFLVSFYNNEISEKSEIFDDQFSVERPDGSNFTLKIRSTKLEDSAMYFCASSEALRRGGGYTFGSGTRLTVV.

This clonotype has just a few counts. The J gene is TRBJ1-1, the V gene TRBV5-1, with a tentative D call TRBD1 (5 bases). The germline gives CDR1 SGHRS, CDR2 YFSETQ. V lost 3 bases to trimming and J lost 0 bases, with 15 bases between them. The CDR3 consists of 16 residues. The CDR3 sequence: CASSWKGGAMNTEAFF. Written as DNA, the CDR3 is TGCGCCAGCAGCTGGAAGGGCGGGGCGATGAACACTGAAGCTTTCTTT.

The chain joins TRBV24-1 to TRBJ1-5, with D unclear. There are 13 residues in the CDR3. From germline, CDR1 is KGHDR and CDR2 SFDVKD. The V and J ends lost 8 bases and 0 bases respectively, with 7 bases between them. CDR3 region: CATNRGSNQPQHF. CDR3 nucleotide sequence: TGTGCCACCAACAGAGGTAGCAATCAGCCCCAGCATTTT.

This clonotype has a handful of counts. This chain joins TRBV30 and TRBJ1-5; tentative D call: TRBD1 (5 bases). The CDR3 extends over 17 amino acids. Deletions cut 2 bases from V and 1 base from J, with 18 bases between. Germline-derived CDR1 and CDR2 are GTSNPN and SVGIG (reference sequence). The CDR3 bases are TGTGCCTGGAGTCCCCTCCGGCAGGGTATGAGCAATCAGCCCCAGCATTTT. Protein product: CAWSPLRQGMSNQPQHF.

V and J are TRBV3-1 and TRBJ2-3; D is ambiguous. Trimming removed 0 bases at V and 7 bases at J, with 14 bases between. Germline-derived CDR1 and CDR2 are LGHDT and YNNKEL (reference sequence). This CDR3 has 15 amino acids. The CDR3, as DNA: TGTGCCAGCAGCCAAGATGGAGTGATAGGGAATACGCAGTATTTT. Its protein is CASSQDGVIGNTQYF.

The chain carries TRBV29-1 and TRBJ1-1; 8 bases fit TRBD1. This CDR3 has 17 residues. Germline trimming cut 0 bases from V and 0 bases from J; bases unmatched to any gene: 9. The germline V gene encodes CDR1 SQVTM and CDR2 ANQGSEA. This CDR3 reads CSVEDAGTGAVNTEAFF. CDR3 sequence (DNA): TGCAGCGTTGAAGACGCCGGGACAGGAGCCGTGAACACTGAAGCTTTCTTT. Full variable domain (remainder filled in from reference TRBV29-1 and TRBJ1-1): SAVISQKPSRDICQRGTSLTIQCQVDSQVTMMFWYRQQPGQSLTLIATANQGSEATYESGFVIDKFPISRPNLTFSTLTVSNMSPEDSSIYLCSVEDAGTGAVNTEAFFGQGTRLTVV.

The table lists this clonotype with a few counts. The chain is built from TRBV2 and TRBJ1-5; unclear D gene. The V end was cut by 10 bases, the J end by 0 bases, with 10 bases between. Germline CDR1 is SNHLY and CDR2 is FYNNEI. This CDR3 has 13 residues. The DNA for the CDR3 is TGTGCCAAAAGCGCGACTAGCAATCAGCCCCAGCATTTT. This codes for CAKSATSNQPQHF.